Listed below are T cell receptor beta chains from one sample, sequenced in a study of OX40 agonist ivuxolimab in advanced cancers. The table came from immunoSEQ multiplex PCR; TCRdb's copy has only in-frame clones and leaves some out. The profile shows 80,000 to 100,000 clones, roughly 84% of them singletons. The starting material was CD4+ or CD8+ T cells sorted from blood, obtained in a trial of the OX40 agonist ivuxolimab. The receptors were gathered from an adult with an advanced solid tumor such as melanoma, head and neck, liver or kidney cancer. Both conserved end residues are part of each CDR3. A D gene is named only where the DNA matches it firmly. Rows may omit the clone size; those that give it use once, few, many or a size class.

-	TRBV7-9	TRBD1	TRBJ2-7	CASSEQGARGNYEQYF	TGTGCCAGCAGCGAACAGGGGGCAAGGGGGAACTACGAGCAGTACTTC
few	TRBV7-2	TRBD1	TRBJ1-6	CASSPRGTGDSPLHF	TGTGCCAGCAGCCCCCGTGGGACAGGGGATTCACCCCTCCACTTT
-	TRBV6-1	TRBD2	TRBJ2-1	CASSELTSGVGNEQFF	TGTGCCAGCAGTGAACTGACTAGCGGCGTAGGGAATGAGCAGTTCTTC
-	TRBV10-3	-	TRBJ1-6	CAISESTGQNSPLHF	TGTGCCATCAGTGAGTCGACAGGACAAAATTCACCCCTCCACTTT
once	TRBV10-3	TRBD1	TRBJ1-5	CAISESGQGDQPQHF	TGTGCCATCAGTGAGTCAGGACAGGGGGATCAGCCCCAGCATTTT
-	TRBV9	TRBD1	TRBJ1-1	CASSATTGQGGTEAFF	TGTGCCAGCAGCGCGACCACAGGACAGGGAGGGACTGAAGCTTTCTTT
once	TRBV5-1	TRBD2	TRBJ2-3	CASSWGPSGADTQYF	TGCGCCAGCAGCTGGGGACCTAGCGGGGCAGATACGCAGTATTTT
-	TRBV5-5	-	TRBJ1-1	CASSGTPNTEAFF	TGTGCCAGCAGCGGGACACCGAACACTGAAGCTTTCTTT
few	TRBV18	TRBD1	TRBJ1-6	CASSPLGQGNSPLHF	TGTGCCAGCTCACCATTGGGACAGGGGAATTCACCCCTCCACTTT
-	TRBV7-2	TRBD2	TRBJ2-3	CGAARTGLAADTQYF	TGTGGAGCAGCACGAACCGGGCTAGCGGCCGATACGCAGTATTTT